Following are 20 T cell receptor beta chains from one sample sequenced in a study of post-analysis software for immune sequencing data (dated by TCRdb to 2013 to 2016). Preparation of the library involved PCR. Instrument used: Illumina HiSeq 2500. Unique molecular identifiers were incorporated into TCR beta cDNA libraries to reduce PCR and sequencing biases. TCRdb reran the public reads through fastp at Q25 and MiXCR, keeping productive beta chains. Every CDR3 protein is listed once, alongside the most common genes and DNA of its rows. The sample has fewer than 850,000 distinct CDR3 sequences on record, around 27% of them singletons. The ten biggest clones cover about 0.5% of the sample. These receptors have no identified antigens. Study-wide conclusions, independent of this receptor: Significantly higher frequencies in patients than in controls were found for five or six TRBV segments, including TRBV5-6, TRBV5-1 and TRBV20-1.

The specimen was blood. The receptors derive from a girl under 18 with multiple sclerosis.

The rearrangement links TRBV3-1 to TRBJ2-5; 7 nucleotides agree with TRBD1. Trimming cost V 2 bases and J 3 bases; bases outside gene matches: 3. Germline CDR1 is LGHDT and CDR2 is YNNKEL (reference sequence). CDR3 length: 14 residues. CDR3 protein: CASSQIGTEETQYF. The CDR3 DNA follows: TGTGCCAGCAGCCAAATTGGGACAGAAGAGACCCAGTACTTC.

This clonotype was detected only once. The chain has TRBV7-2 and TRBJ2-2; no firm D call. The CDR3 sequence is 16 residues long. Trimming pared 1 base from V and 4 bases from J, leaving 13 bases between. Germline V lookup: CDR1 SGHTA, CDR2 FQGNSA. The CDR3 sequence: CASSLVSRPSTGELFF. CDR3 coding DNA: TGTGCCAGCAGCTTAGTATCACGGCCGAGCACCGGGGAGCTGTTTTTT.

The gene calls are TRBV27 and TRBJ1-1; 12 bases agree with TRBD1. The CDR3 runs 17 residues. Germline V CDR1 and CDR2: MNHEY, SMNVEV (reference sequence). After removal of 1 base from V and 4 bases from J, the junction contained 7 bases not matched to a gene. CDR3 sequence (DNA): TGTGCCAGCAGTTTATTGGGGACAGGGGGCGGTAGCACTGAAGCTTTCTTT. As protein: CASSLLGTGGGSTEAFF.

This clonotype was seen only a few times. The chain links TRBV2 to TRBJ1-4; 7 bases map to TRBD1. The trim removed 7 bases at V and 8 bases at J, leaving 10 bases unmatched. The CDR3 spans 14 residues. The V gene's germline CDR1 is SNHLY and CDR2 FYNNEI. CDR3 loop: CASKSGTEVEKLFF. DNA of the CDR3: TGTGCCAGCAAAAGTGGGACAGAGGTCGAAAAACTGTTTTTT.

CDR3 in amino acids: CSASSRRSSYNEQFF. The CDR3 bases are TGCAGTGCTAGCTCGCGGAGGAGCTCCTACAATGAGCAGTTCTTC. The chain combines TRBV20-1 with TRBJ2-1; TRBD2 is a possible D gene (5 bases). The CDR3 loop spans 15 amino acids. With 3 bases removed from V and 0 bases from J, the gap between germline ends came to 12 bases. CDR1 DFQATT and CDR2 SNEGSKA come from the germline V gene (reference sequence).

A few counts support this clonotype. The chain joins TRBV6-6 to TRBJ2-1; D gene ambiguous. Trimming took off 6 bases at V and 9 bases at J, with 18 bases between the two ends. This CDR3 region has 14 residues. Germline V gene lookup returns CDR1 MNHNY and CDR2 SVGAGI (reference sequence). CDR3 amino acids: CASSLLQKGSEQFF. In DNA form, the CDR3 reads TGTGCCAGCAGCCTACTACAGAAGGGATCTGAGCAGTTCTTC.

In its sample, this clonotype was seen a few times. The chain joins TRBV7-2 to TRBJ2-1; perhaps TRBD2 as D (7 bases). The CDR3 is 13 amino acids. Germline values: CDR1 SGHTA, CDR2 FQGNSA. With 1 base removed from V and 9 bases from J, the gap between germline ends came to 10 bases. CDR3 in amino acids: CASSLGEGVEQFF. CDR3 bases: TGTGCCAGCAGCTTAGGGGAGGGGGTTGAGCAGTTCTTC.

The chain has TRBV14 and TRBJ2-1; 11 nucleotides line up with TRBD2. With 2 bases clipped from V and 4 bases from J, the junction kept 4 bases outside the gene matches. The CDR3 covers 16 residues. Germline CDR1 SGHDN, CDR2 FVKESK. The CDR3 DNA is TGTGCCAGCAGCCAAACTAGCGGGGGTTTATACAATGAGCAGTTCTTC. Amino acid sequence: CASSQTSGGLYNEQFF.

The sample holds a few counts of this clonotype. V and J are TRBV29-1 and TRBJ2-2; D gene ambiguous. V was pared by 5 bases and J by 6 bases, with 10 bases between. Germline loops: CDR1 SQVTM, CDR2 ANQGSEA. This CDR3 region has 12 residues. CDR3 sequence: CSVTLSAGELFF. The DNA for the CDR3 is TGCAGCGTTACCCTTTCGGCCGGGGAGCTGTTTTTT.

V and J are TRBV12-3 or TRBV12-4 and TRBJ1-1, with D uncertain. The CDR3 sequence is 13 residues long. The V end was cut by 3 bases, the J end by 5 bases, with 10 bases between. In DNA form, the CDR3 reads TGTGCCAGCAGTTTTGGCGTCCCTACTGAAGCTTTCTTT. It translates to CASSFGVPTEAFF.

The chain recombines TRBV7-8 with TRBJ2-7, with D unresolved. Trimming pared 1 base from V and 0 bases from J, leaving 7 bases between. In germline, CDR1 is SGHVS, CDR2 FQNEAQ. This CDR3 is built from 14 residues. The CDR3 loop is CASSLVQFSYEQYF. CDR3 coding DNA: TGTGCCAGCAGCTTAGTTCAATTCTCCTACGAGCAGTACTTC. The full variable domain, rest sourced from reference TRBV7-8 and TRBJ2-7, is GAGVSQSPRYKVAKRGQDVALRCDPISGHVSLFWYQQALGQGPEFLTYFQNEAQLDKSGLPSDRFFAERPEGSVSTLKIQRTQQEDSAVYLCASSLVQFSYEQYFGPGTRLTVT.

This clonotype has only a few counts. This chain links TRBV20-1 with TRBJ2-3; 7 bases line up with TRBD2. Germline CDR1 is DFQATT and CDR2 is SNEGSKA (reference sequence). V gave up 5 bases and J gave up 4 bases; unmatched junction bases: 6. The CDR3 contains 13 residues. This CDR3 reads CSALRERADTQYF. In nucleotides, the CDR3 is TGCAGTGCTCTGCGGGAGAGGGCAGATACGCAGTATTTT.

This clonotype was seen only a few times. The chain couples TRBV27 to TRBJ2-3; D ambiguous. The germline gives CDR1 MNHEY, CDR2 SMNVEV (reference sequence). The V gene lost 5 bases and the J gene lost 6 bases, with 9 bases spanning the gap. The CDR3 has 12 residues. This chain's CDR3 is CASSRALDTQYF. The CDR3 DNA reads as TGTGCCAGCAGTCGTGCTCTGGATACGCAGTATTTT.

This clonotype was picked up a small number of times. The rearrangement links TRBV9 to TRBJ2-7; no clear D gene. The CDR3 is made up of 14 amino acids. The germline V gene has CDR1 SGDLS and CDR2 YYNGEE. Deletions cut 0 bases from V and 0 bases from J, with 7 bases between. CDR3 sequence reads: CASSVDTGSYEQYF. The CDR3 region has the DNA TGTGCCAGCAGCGTAGATACGGGCTCCTACGAGCAGTACTTC.

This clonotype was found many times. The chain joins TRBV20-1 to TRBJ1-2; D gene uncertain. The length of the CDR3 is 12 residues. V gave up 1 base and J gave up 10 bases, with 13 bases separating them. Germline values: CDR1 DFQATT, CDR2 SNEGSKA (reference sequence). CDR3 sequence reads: CSARVTGDSYTF. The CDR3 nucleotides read TGCAGTGCTAGAGTTACTGGTGATTCCTACACCTTC.

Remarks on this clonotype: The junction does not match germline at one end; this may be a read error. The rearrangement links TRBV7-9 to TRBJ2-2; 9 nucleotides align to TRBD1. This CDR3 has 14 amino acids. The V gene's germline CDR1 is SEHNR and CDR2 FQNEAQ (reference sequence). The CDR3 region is CASAGQGPTGERFF. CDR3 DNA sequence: TGTGCCAGCGCAGGACAGGGGCCCACCGGGGAGCGGTTTTTT.

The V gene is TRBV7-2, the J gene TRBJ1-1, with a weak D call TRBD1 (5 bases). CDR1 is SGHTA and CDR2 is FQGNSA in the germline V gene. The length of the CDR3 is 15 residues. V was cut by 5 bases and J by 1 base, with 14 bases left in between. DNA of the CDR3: TGTGCCAGCAGCCCGAGCGGGGGTCGGAACACTGAAGCTTTCTTT. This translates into CASSPSGGRNTEAFF.

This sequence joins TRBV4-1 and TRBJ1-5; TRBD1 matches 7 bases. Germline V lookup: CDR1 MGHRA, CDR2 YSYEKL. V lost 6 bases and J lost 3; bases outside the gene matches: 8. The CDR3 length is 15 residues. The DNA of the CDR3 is TGCGCCAGCAGACATCTGGGGACAGTCAATCAGCCCCAGCATTTT. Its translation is CASRHLGTVNQPQHF.

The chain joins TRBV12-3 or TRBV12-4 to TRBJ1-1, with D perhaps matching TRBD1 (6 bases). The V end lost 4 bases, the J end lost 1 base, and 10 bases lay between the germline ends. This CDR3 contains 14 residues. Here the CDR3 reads CASSWKGGNTEAFF. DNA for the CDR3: TGTGCCAGCAGTTGGAAAGGGGGGAACACTGAAGCTTTCTTT.

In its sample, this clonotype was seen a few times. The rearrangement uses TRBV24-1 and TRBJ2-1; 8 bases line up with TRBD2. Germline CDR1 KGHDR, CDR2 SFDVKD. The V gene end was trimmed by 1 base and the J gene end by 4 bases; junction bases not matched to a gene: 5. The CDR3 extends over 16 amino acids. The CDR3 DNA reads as TGTGCCACCAGTGATTTTGGGCTAGCGGGTTACAATGAGCAGTTCTTC. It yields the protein CATSDFGLAGYNEQFF.